This is a list of T cell receptor beta chains from one sample in a study of CD8 T cells in Susac syndrome. TCRdb called the immunoSEQ multiplex PCR reads again in MiXCR, with one record for every CDR3 protein. The table has about 210,000 distinct CDR3 sequences, about 96% seen once; the top ten hold 0.085% to 0.1%. The material sequenced was CD4+ T cells from PBMCs. Receptors were obtained from a human donor with multiple sclerosis. Each CDR3 is given with its conserved first and last residue. Fields, in order: D gene, V gene, J gene, clone size, CDR3 DNA, CDR3 protein. The D gene is left open where the match is weak. Only some rows state a clone size, as once, few, many or a class for expanded clones.

D gene: -
V gene: TRBV29-1
J gene: TRBJ2-7
clone size: -
CDR3 DNA: TGCAGCGTTGGTTGGACTAACGAGCAGTACTTC
CDR3 protein: CSVGWTNEQYF

D gene: -
V gene: TRBV27
J gene: TRBJ1-5
clone size: -
CDR3 DNA: TGTGCCAGCAGTTTTCTCCAGGGTCAGCCCCAGCATTTT
CDR3 protein: CASSFLQGQPQHF

D gene: -
V gene: TRBV5-4
J gene: TRBJ1-1
clone size: -
CDR3 DNA: TGTGCCAGCAGCTGGGCCCGGCCGGGGGCCACTGAAGCTTTCTTT
CDR3 protein: CASSWARPGATEAFF

D gene: -
V gene: TRBV19
J gene: TRBJ1-5
clone size: -
CDR3 DNA: TGTGCCAGTAGTATAGCGCAGGGCAATCAGCCCCAGCATTTT
CDR3 protein: CASSIAQGNQPQHF

D gene: -
V gene: TRBV3-1
J gene: TRBJ1-1
clone size: -
CDR3 DNA: TGTGCCAGCAGCCAAGGGGGTTTAGTTCCTGAAGCTTTCTTT
CDR3 protein: CASSQGGLVPEAFF

D gene: -
V gene: TRBV20-1
J gene: TRBJ1-2
clone size: -
CDR3 DNA: TGCAGTGCTAGTGGACAGATAAACTATGGCTACACCTTC
CDR3 protein: CSASGQINYGYTF

D gene: TRBD1
V gene: TRBV4-1
J gene: TRBJ1-1
clone size: few
CDR3 DNA: TGCGCCAGCAGCTCGAGACAGGGACACACTGAAGCTTTCTTT
CDR3 protein: CASSSRQGHTEAFF

D gene: -
V gene: TRBV3-1
J gene: TRBJ2-6
clone size: once
CDR3 DNA: TGTGCCAGCAGCCAACGGGGCGGGATGGTCTCTGGGGCCAACGTCCTGACTTTC
CDR3 protein: CASSQRGGMVSGANVLTF

D gene: -
V gene: TRBV29-1
J gene: TRBJ1-1
clone size: -
CDR3 DNA: TGCAGCGTTGGGTCGGGGCTAATGAACACTGAAGCTTTCTTT
CDR3 protein: CSVGSGLMNTEAFF

D gene: -
V gene: TRBV20-1
J gene: TRBJ2-7
clone size: -
CDR3 DNA: TGCAGTGCTAGTTTCGGGGGAAGCGAGCAGTACTTC
CDR3 protein: CSASFGGSEQYF

D gene: -
V gene: TRBV29-1
J gene: TRBJ1-2
clone size: few
CDR3 DNA: TGCAGCGACCGGGATGCGGCGCACTATGGCTACACCTTC
CDR3 protein: CSDRDAAHYGYTF

D gene: -
V gene: TRBV6-4
J gene: TRBJ1-4
clone size: -
CDR3 DNA: TGTGCCAGCAGTGATTCCCCCGGTGAAAAACTGTTTTTT
CDR3 protein: CASSDSPGEKLFF

D gene: -
V gene: TRBV18
J gene: TRBJ1-2
clone size: once
CDR3 DNA: TGTGCCAGCTCACAGGACTCGGTGTATGGCTACACCTTC
CDR3 protein: CASSQDSVYGYTF

D gene: -
V gene: TRBV12-5
J gene: TRBJ1-5
clone size: -
CDR3 DNA: TGTGCTAGTGGCATGGGGGGGGTAAAGCCCCAGCATTTT
CDR3 protein: CASGMGGVKPQHF

D gene: -
V gene: TRBV6-5
J gene: TRBJ2-7
clone size: -
CDR3 DNA: TGTGCCAGCAGTTACGGGACACCCTACGAGCAGTACTTC
CDR3 protein: CASSYGTPYEQYF

D gene: -
V gene: TRBV19
J gene: TRBJ1-2
clone size: -
CDR3 DNA: TGTGCCAGTCTTAGGGACGGCGGATTCAACTATGGCTACACCTTC
CDR3 protein: CASLRDGGFNYGYTF

D gene: TRBD2
V gene: TRBV27
J gene: TRBJ2-7
clone size: -
CDR3 DNA: TGTGCCAGCAGTCCCATTACCGGGACTAGATCGCACGAGCAGTACTTC
CDR3 protein: CASSPITGTRSHEQYF

D gene: -
V gene: TRBV28
J gene: TRBJ2-7
clone size: -
CDR3 DNA: TGTGCCAGCAGTGGACCCGGGACGCCTGCCTACGAGCAGTACTTC
CDR3 protein: CASSGPGTPAYEQYF

D gene: TRBD2
V gene: TRBV20-1
J gene: TRBJ2-5
clone size: -
CDR3 DNA: TGCAGTGCTGGCACGAGCGGGGGGGCGCGAGAGACCCAGTACTTC
CDR3 protein: CSAGTSGGARETQYF

D gene: -
V gene: TRBV6-2/TRBV6-3
J gene: TRBJ2-7
clone size: -
CDR3 DNA: TGTGCCAGCAGTCCTATATCCCCCCGGTTGGGGAGCGAGCAGTACTTC
CDR3 protein: CASSPISPRLGSEQYF

D gene: -
V gene: TRBV19
J gene: TRBJ2-5
clone size: -
CDR3 DNA: TGTGCCTCCTCCTCGGGAACAGGGCGGGAGACCCAGTACTTC
CDR3 protein: CASSSGTGRETQYF

D gene: -
V gene: TRBV27
J gene: TRBJ1-2
clone size: -
CDR3 DNA: TGTGCCAGCAGTTTGTCCGGCGTTGGTAGTTGGAACTATGGCTACACCTTC
CDR3 protein: CASSLSGVGSWNYGYTF

D gene: -
V gene: TRBV5-6
J gene: TRBJ2-6
clone size: -
CDR3 DNA: TGTGCCAGCAGCCCAGCCTCTGGGGCCAACGTCCTGACTTTC
CDR3 protein: CASSPASGANVLTF

D gene: TRBD2
V gene: TRBV2
J gene: TRBJ2-1
clone size: -
CDR3 DNA: TGTGCCAGCAGCCCCCTAGCGGGGGGGCTCCGGAATGAGCAGTTCTTC
CDR3 protein: CASSPLAGGLRNEQFF

D gene: -
V gene: TRBV20-1
J gene: TRBJ2-3
clone size: -
CDR3 DNA: TGCAGTGCCGGCCACCCACAGGGCACAGATACGCAGTATTTT
CDR3 protein: CSAGHPQGTDTQYF

D gene: -
V gene: TRBV5-4
J gene: TRBJ1-1
clone size: -
CDR3 DNA: TGTGCCAGCAGCTTCGGGGTACCTAACACTGAAGCTTTCTTT
CDR3 protein: CASSFGVPNTEAFF

D gene: -
V gene: TRBV29-1
J gene: TRBJ2-5
clone size: -
CDR3 DNA: TGCAGCGGCACGGTCGGGACCCAGTACTTC
CDR3 protein: CSGTVGTQYF

D gene: -
V gene: TRBV20-1
J gene: TRBJ1-6
clone size: once
CDR3 DNA: TGCAGTGCTCCCCGCAGGGATCGCTCCTATAATTCACCCCTCCACTTT
CDR3 protein: CSAPRRDRSYNSPLHF

D gene: TRBD2
V gene: TRBV7-9
J gene: TRBJ2-1
clone size: -
CDR3 DNA: TGTGCCAGCAGCGAGAGTATACTTAGCGGGAATAACTACAATGAGCAGTTCTTC
CDR3 protein: CASSESILSGNNYNEQFF

D gene: TRBD1
V gene: TRBV20-1
J gene: TRBJ2-6
clone size: -
CDR3 DNA: TGCAGTGCTCAACAGGGGCTCAACGTCCTGACTTTC
CDR3 protein: CSAQQGLNVLTF

D gene: -
V gene: TRBV15
J gene: TRBJ1-4
clone size: -
CDR3 DNA: TGTGCCACCAGCCGAAACCTACTGGGCGCCACTAATGAAAAACTGTTTTTT
CDR3 protein: CATSRNLLGATNEKLFF

D gene: -
V gene: TRBV24-1
J gene: TRBJ1-5
clone size: -
CDR3 DNA: TGTGCCACCAGTGGGGGGGGAAATCAGCCCCAGCATTTT
CDR3 protein: CATSGGGNQPQHF

D gene: -
V gene: TRBV5-6
J gene: TRBJ2-7
clone size: -
CDR3 DNA: TGTGCCAGCAGCCTAGTATTCGACAGGAGGACTTACGAGCAGTACTTC
CDR3 protein: CASSLVFDRRTYEQYF

D gene: -
V gene: TRBV5-4
J gene: TRBJ1-1
clone size: -
CDR3 DNA: TGTGCCAGCAGCTTGGGAGGGCAGAGGAACACTGAAGCTTTCTTT
CDR3 protein: CASSLGGQRNTEAFF

D gene: TRBD1
V gene: TRBV9
J gene: TRBJ1-6
clone size: -
CDR3 DNA: TGTGCCAGCAGCGTAGGGACAGGGGGATCACCCCTCCACTTT
CDR3 protein: CASSVGTGGSPLHF

D gene: TRBD1
V gene: TRBV16
J gene: TRBJ2-7
clone size: -
CDR3 DNA: TGTGCCAGCGGAATTGACAGGGCCTACGAGCAGTACTTC
CDR3 protein: CASGIDRAYEQYF

D gene: TRBD2
V gene: TRBV27
J gene: TRBJ2-3
clone size: -
CDR3 DNA: TGTGCCAGCAGCCGGACTAGCGGGGGGGCCTCAGATACGCAGTATTTT
CDR3 protein: CASSRTSGGASDTQYF

D gene: TRBD2
V gene: TRBV6-6
J gene: TRBJ2-7
clone size: -
CDR3 DNA: TGTGCCAGCAGGCTAGCGGAACATTCTTACGAGCAGTACTTC
CDR3 protein: CASRLAEHSYEQYF

D gene: -
V gene: TRBV29-1
J gene: TRBJ1-2
clone size: -
CDR3 DNA: TGCAGCGGAGGAGACGCATGGTATGGCTACACCTTC
CDR3 protein: CSGGDAWYGYTF

D gene: -
V gene: TRBV7-2
J gene: TRBJ1-5
clone size: -
CDR3 DNA: TGTGCCAGCAGCTTGGGGGTTGTGAGCAATCAGCCCCAGCATTTT
CDR3 protein: CASSLGVVSNQPQHF

D gene: -
V gene: TRBV20-1
J gene: TRBJ2-3
clone size: -
CDR3 DNA: TGCAGTGCTACCGAGGGGGCGGGGGTTACAGATACGCAGTATTTT
CDR3 protein: CSATEGAGVTDTQYF

D gene: -
V gene: TRBV27
J gene: TRBJ2-3
clone size: -
CDR3 DNA: TGTGCCAGCAGTACCCACAGGGCAACGCAGTATTTT
CDR3 protein: CASSTHRATQYF

D gene: -
V gene: TRBV5-4
J gene: TRBJ2-1
clone size: -
CDR3 DNA: TGTGCCAGCGCTCTGAGGACCAACAATGAGCAGTTCTTC
CDR3 protein: CASALRTNNEQFF

D gene: -
V gene: TRBV30
J gene: TRBJ2-1
clone size: -
CDR3 DNA: TGTGCCTGGAGGGGTCCGGGACACATGTACAATGAGCAGTTCTTC
CDR3 protein: CAWRGPGHMYNEQFF

D gene: -
V gene: TRBV4-2
J gene: TRBJ2-1
clone size: -
CDR3 DNA: TGTGCCAGCAGCCAAGATCGAAGGACTAAAGAGCAGTTCTTC
CDR3 protein: CASSQDRRTKEQFF

D gene: -
V gene: TRBV18
J gene: TRBJ2-5
clone size: -
CDR3 DNA: TGTGCCAGCTCACCAGGAATGGAGACCCAGTACTTC
CDR3 protein: CASSPGMETQYF

D gene: -
V gene: TRBV12-3/TRBV12-4
J gene: TRBJ2-6
clone size: -
CDR3 DNA: TGTGCCAGCAGTCAAACAGGCGGCTCTGGGGCCAACGTCCTGACTTTC
CDR3 protein: CASSQTGGSGANVLTF

D gene: TRBD1
V gene: TRBV28
J gene: TRBJ2-5
clone size: -
CDR3 DNA: TGTGCCAGCAGTCTCCCCGGGACAGGGAGCTTTGACCAAGAGACCCAGTACTTC
CDR3 protein: CASSLPGTGSFDQETQYF

D gene: -
V gene: TRBV7-9
J gene: TRBJ1-1
clone size: -
CDR3 DNA: TGTGCCAGCAGCCCACTGCCTGAAGCTTTCTTT
CDR3 protein: CASSPLPEAFF

D gene: -
V gene: TRBV12-5
J gene: TRBJ2-3
clone size: -
CDR3 DNA: TGTGCTAGTGGTTCTCGAACCACCACAGGGGATACGCAGTATTTT
CDR3 protein: CASGSRTTTGDTQYF

D gene: TRBD2
V gene: TRBV5-6
J gene: TRBJ2-7
clone size: -
CDR3 DNA: TGTGCCAGCAGCTGGCGGGGACTAGCGGTAATCAAAACCTACGAGCAGTACTTC
CDR3 protein: CASSWRGLAVIKTYEQYF

D gene: -
V gene: TRBV29-1
J gene: TRBJ1-1
clone size: -
CDR3 DNA: TGCAGCGTACGGGCCTCGAACACTGAAGCTTTCTTT
CDR3 protein: CSVRASNTEAFF

D gene: -
V gene: TRBV24-1
J gene: TRBJ2-3
clone size: -
CDR3 DNA: TGTGCCACCAGTGATGGGGGGGGCAGAAGCACAGATACGCAGTATTTT
CDR3 protein: CATSDGGGRSTDTQYF

D gene: -
V gene: TRBV5-1
J gene: TRBJ1-6
clone size: -
CDR3 DNA: TGCGCCAACAAGAATTCACCCCTCCACTTT
CDR3 protein: CANKNSPLHF

D gene: -
V gene: TRBV24-1
J gene: TRBJ2-3
clone size: -
CDR3 DNA: TGTGCCACTAAGACGGCTGACACAGATACGCAGTATTTT
CDR3 protein: CATKTADTDTQYF

D gene: -
V gene: TRBV5-4
J gene: TRBJ2-7
clone size: -
CDR3 DNA: TGTGCCAGCAGCTCCGCGGGACAGATCTACGAGCAGTACTTC
CDR3 protein: CASSSAGQIYEQYF

D gene: -
V gene: TRBV9
J gene: TRBJ1-5
clone size: -
CDR3 DNA: TGTGCCAGCAGCAAGGAAGGGGCCAGCAATCAGCCCCAGCATTTT
CDR3 protein: CASSKEGASNQPQHF